This T cell receptor (beta chain) appears in the sequencing data of a study of T-cell reconstitution after alpha-beta-depleted transplantation in children. TCRbeta library construction was performed incorporating unique molecular identifiers. TCRdb re-called the PCR reads with MiXCR, one entry per CDR3 protein. The sample carries about 980,000 distinct CDR3 sequences, about 29% recorded once. V shed 7 bases and J shed 2 bases, with 11 bases lying between them. Per the germline V gene, CDR1 is MNHEY and CDR2 is SVGAGI. The CDR3 runs to 13 residues. The study's findings and limits: Counts and diversity of T cells one year after transplant came mostly from newly produced T cells. Alpha-beta T cells present about two months after transplant were reported to originate from several hundred expanded graft clones. The origin of high day-60 TCRbeta diversity in some patients lay in surviving recipient T cells and thymic progenitors.

Worth noting for this clonotype: Its target is not known.

The material sequenced was PBMCs, mostly from graft donor cells, taken 360 days after TCRalphabeta/CD19-depleted stem cell transplant. The sequence was collected from a boy in the first two years of life who had a stem cell transplant for SCID, so the T cells may come from the graft donor. The V gene is TRBV6-5, the J gene TRBJ1-1; no definite D call. The CDR3 DNA sequence: TGTGCCAGCACTTTGACACCTAACACTGAAGCTTTCTTT. Protein: CASTLTPNTEAFF.